Included here is one T cell receptor beta chain sequence, with context. Produced via immunoSEQ multiplex PCR; TCRdb's table is partial and in-frame only. The sample has over 200,000 clones, 70% to 90% seen once. The CDR3 runs 15 residues. The V end was cut by 2 bases, the J end by 0 bases, with 9 bases between. CDR1 SGHKS and CDR2 YYEKEE come from the germline V gene (reference sequence). Seattle patient enrollment occurred during active infection, with longitudinal follow-up thereafter. The source of the sample is a study of blood T cell repertoires in COVID-19. Background on the study: PBMCs, B-cell-depleted T cells, or T cells provided the cDNA or gDNA that made up the material.

The chain carries TRBV5-5 and TRBJ2-1; no definite D call. The TCR sequence derives from a young man with COVID-19, enrolled during active disease. The specimen was peripheral blood. CDR3 protein: CASSLVIDSYNEQFF. For the CDR3, the DNA is TGTGCCAGCAGCTTAGTGATAGACTCCTACAATGAGCAGTTCTTC.